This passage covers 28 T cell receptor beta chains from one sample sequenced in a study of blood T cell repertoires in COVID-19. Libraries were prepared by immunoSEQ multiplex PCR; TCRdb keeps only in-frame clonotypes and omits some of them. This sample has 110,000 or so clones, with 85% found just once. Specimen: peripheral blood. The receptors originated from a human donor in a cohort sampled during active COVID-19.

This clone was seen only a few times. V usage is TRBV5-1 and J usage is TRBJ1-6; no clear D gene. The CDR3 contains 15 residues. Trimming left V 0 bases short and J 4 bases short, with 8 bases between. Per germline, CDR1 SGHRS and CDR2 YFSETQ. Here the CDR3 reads CASSLGAEYNSPLHF. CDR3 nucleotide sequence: TGCGCCAGCAGCTTGGGGGCAGAGTATAATTCACCCCTCCACTTT. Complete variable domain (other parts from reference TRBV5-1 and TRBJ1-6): KAGVTQTPRYLIKTRGQQVTLSCSPISGHRSVSWYQQTPGQGLQFLFEYFSETQRNKGNFPGRFSGRQFSNSRSEMNVSTLELGDSALYLCASSLGAEYNSPLHFGNGTRLTVT.

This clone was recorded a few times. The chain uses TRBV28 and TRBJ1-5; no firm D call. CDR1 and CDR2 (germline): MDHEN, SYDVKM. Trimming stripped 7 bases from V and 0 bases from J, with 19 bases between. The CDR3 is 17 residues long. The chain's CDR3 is CASMGSFRPYSNQPQHF. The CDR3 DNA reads TGTGCCAGCATGGGCAGCTTTAGGCCATATAGCAATCAGCCCCAGCATTTT.

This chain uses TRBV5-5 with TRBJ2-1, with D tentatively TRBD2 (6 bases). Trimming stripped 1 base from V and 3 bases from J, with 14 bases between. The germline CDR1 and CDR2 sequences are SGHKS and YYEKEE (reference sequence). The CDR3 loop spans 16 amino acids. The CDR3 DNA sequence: TGTGCCAGCAGCTTGATCCGGCGGGGCTACTACAATGAGCAGTTCTTC. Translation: CASSLIRRGYYNEQFF.

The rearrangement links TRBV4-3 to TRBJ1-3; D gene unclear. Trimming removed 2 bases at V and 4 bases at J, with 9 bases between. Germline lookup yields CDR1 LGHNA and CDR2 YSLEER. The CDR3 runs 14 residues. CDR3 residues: CASSQFLEGNTIYF. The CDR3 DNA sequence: TGCGCCAGCAGCCAATTCTTAGAAGGAAACACCATATATTTT.

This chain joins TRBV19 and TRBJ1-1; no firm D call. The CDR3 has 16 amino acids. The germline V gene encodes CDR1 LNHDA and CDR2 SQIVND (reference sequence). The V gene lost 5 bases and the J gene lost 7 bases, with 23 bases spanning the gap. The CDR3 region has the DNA TGTGCCAGTAGTCCCTCGGGGAGGACTACTAGCGATGAAGCTTTCTTT. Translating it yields CASSPSGRTTSDEAFF.

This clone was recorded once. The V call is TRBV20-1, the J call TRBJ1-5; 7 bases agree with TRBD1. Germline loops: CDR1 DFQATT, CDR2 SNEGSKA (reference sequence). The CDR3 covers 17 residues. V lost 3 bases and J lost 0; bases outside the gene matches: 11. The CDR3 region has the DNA TGCAGTGCTAGTCCAGGGGGGACGTCTACTAGCAATCAGCCCCAGCATTTT. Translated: CSASPGGTSTSNQPQHF.

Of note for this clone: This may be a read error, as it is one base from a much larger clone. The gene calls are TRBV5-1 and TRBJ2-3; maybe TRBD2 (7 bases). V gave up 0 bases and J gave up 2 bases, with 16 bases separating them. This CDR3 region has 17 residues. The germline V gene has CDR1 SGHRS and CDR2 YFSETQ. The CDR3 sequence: CASSLAAEGGTTDTQYF. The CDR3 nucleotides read TGCGCCAGCAGCTTGGCGGCGGAGGGGGGGACCACAGATACGCAGTATTTT.

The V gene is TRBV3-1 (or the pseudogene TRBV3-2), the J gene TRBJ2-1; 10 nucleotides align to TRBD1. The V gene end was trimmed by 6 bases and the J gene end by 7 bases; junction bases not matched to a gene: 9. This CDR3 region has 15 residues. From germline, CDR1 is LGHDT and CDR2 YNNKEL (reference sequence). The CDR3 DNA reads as TGTGCCAGCAGTTCCTGGGACAGGGGCGGGAATGAGCAGTTCTTC. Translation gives CASSSWDRGGNEQFF.

The CDR3 DNA follows: TGTGCCAGCAGTTACTCGGGGCGAAATTACGAGCAGTACTTC. Translating gives CASSYSGRNYEQYF. The chain couples TRBV6-5 to TRBJ2-7, with D perhaps TRBD1 (5 bases). The CDR3 spans 14 residues. CDR1 MNHEY and CDR2 SVGAGI come from the germline V gene. Deletions cut 0 bases from V and 4 bases from J, with 10 bases between.

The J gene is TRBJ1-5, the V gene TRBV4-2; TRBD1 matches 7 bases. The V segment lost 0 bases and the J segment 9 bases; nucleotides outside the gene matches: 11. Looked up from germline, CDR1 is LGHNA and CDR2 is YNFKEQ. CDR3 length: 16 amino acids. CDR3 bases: TGTGCCAGCAGCCAAGATTCCCTACAGGGGACGAGGCCCCAGCATTTT. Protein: CASSQDSLQGTRPQHF.

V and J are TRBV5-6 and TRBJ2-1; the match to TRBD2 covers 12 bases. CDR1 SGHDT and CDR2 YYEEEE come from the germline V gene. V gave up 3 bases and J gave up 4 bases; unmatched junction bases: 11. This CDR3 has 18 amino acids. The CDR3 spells CASSSGLAGRPSYNEQFF. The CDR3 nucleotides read TGTGCCAGCAGCTCGGGACTAGCGGGCCGCCCTTCTTACAATGAGCAGTTCTTC.

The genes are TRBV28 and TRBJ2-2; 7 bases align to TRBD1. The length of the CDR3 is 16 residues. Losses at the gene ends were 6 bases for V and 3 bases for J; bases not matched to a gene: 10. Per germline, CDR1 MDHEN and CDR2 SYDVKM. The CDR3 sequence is CASRGTVAWYTGELFF. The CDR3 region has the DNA TGTGCCAGCAGGGGGACAGTCGCTTGGTACACCGGGGAGCTGTTTTTT.

For the CDR3, the DNA is TGCAGCGTGGCCGGACAGGGGGTAGTCGAAAAACTGTTTTTT. Translating gives CSVAGQGVVEKLFF. The chain carries TRBV29-1 and TRBJ1-4, with TRBD1 matching 10 bases. The CDR3 length is 14 residues. Germline V gives CDR1 SQVTM, CDR2 ANQGSEA. Trimming at V came to 6 bases and at J to 8 bases, leaving 9 bases not matched to a gene.

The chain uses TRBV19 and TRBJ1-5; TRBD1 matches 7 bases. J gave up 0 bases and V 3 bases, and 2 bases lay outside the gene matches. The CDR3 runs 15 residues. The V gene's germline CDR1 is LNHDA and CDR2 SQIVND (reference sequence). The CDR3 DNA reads TGTGCCAGTAGTATTGGGACAGCTAGCAATCAGCCCCAGCATTTT. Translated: CASSIGTASNQPQHF.

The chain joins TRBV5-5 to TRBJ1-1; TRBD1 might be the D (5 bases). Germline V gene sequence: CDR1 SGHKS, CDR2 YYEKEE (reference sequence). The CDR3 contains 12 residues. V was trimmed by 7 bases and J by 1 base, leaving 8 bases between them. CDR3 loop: CASADRNTEAFF. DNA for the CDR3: TGTGCCAGCGCAGACAGGAACACTGAAGCTTTCTTT. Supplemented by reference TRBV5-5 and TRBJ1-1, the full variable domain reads DAGVTQSPTHLIKTRGQQVTLRCSPISGHKSVSWYQQVLGQGPQFIFQYYEKEERGRGNFPDRFSARQFPNYSSELNVNALLLGDSALYLCASADRNTEAFFGQGTRLTVV.

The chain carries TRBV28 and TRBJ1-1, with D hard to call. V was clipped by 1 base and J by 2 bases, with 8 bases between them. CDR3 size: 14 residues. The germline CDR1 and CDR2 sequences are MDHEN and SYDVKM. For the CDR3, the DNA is TGTGCCAGCAGTTTATATAACAGTAACACTGAAGCTTTCTTT. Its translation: CASSLYNSNTEAFF.

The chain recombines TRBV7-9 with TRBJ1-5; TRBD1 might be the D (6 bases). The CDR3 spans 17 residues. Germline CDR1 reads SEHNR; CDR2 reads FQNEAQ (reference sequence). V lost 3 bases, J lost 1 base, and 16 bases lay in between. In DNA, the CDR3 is TGTGCCAGCAGCTTGTGGCGGGGGGGCGGAAGCAATCAGCCCCAGCATTTT. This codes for CASSLWRGGGSNQPQHF.

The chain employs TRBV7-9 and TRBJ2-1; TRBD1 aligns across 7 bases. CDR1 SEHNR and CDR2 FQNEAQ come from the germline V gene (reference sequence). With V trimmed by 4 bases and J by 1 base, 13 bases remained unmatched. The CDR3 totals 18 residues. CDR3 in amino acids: CASSSPMWGQHSYNEQFF. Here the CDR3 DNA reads TGTGCCAGCAGCTCCCCGATGTGGGGACAGCATTCCTACAATGAGCAGTTCTTC.

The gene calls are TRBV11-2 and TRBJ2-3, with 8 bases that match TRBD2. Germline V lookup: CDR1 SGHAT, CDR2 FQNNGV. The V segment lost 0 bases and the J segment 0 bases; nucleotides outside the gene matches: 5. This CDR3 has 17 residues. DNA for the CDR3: TGTGCCAGCAGCTTAGATTTGCGGGGGGCGAGCACAGATACGCAGTATTTT. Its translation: CASSLDLRGASTDTQYF.

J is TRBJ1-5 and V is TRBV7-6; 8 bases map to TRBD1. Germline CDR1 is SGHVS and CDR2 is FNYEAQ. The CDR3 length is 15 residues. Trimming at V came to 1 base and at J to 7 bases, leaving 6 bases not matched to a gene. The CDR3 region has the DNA TGTGCCAGCAGCTTAGTGCAGGGGGCAGGGCAGCCCCAGCATTTT. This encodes CASSLVQGAGQPQHF.

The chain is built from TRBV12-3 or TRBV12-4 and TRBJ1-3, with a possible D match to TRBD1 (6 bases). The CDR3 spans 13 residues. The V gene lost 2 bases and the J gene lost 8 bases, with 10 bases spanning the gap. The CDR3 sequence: CASSLRGRDTIYF. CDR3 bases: TGTGCCAGCAGTTTAAGGGGGAGGGACACCATATATTTT.

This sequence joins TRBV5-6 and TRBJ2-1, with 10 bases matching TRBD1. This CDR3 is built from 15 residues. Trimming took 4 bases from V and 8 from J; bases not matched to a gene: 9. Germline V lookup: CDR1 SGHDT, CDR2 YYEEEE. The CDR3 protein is CASSVVGQGFYEQFF. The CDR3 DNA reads TGTGCCAGCAGCGTCGTGGGACAGGGGTTTTATGAGCAGTTCTTC.

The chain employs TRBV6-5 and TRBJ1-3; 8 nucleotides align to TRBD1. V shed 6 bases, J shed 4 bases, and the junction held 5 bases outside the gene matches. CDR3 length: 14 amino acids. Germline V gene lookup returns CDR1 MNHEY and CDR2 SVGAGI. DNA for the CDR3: TGTGCCAGCAGGCTGACAGGGGTCGGAAACACCATATATTTT. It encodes CASRLTGVGNTIYF.

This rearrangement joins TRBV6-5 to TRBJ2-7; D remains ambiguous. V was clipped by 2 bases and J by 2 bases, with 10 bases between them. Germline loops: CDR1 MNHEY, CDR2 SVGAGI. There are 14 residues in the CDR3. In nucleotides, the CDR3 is TGTGCCAGCAGTTACGCGCCCTCCCCCTACGAGCAGTACTTC. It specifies CASSYAPSPYEQYF.

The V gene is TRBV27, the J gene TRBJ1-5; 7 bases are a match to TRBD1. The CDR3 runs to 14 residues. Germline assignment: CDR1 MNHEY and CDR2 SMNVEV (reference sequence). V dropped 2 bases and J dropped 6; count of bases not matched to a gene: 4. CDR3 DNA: TGTGCCAGCAGTTTAAACAGGGGAGGTCAGCCCCAGCATTTT. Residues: CASSLNRGGQPQHF.

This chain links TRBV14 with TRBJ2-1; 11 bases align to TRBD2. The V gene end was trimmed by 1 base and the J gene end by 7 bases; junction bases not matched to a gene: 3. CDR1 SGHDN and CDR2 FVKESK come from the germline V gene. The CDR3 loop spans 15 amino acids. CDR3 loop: CASSQVLAGVNEQFF. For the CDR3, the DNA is TGTGCCAGCAGCCAAGTACTAGCGGGGGTGAATGAGCAGTTCTTC.

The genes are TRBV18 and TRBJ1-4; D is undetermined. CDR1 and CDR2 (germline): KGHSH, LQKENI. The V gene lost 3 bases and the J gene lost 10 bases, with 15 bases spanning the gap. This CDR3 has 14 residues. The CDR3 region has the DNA TGTGCCAGCTCACCGGAGGGCCCCTCGGGAAAACTGTTTTTT. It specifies CASSPEGPSGKLFF.

The CDR3 DNA is TGTGCCAGTAGTATAGTCGGGACAGGGTGGGGTCAGCCCCAGCATTTT. Amino acid sequence: CASSIVGTGWGQPQHF. This sequence joins TRBV19 and TRBJ1-5; 9 bases are shared with TRBD1. With V trimmed by 1 base and J by 6 bases, 7 bases remained unmatched. From germline, CDR1 is LNHDA and CDR2 SQIVND (reference sequence). CDR3 size: 16 residues.